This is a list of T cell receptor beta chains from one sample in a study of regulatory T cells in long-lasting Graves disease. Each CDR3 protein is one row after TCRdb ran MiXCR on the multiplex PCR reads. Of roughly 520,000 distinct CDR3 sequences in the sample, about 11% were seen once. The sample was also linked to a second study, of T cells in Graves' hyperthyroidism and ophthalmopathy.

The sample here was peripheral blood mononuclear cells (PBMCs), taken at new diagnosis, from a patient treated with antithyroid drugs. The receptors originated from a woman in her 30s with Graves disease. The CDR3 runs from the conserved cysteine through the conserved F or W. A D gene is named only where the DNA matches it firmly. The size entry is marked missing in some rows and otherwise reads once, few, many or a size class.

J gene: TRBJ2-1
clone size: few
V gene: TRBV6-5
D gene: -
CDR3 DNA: TGTGCCAGCAGTTACTTGACCCAGCCCCTCTACAATGAGCAGTTCTTC
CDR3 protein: CASSYLTQPLYNEQFF

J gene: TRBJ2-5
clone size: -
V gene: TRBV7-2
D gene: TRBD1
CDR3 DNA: TGTGCCAGCAGCTTAGTCAACAGGGGGATGGAGACCCAGTACTTC
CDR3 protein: CASSLVNRGMETQYF

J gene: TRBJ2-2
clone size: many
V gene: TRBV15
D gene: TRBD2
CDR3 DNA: TGTGCCACCAAAGGCGGGAGCAGCACCGGGGAGCTGTTTTTT
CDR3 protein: CATKGGSSTGELFF

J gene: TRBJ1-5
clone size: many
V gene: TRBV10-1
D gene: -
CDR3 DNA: TGCGCCAGCAGTGAGGACAGCGGAAAGCCCCAGCATTTT
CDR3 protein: CASSEDSGKPQHF

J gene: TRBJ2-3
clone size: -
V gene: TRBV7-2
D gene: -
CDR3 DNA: TGTGCCAGCAGCCAGAGCTTGGATACGCGGTATTTT
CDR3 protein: CASSQSLDTRYF

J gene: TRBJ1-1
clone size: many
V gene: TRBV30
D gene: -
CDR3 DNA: TGTGCCTGGAAGGGCGCCTCCGGGACTGAAGCTTTCTTT
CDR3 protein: CAWKGASGTEAFF

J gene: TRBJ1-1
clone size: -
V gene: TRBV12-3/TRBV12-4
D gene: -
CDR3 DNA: TGTGCCAGCAGCTTGTCCGCGGGGACTGAAGCTTTCTTT
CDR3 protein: CASSLSAGTEAFF

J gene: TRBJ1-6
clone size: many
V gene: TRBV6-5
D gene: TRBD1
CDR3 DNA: TGTGCCAGCAGTTACTCAGGGACAGCTAATTCACCCCTCCACTTT
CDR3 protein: CASSYSGTANSPLHF

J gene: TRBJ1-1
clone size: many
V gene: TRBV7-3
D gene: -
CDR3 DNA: TGTGCCAGCAGCTTGTTCGACGGGGACACTGAAGCTTTCTTT
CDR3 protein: CASSLFDGDTEAFF

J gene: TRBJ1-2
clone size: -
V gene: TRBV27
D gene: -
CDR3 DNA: TGTGCCAGCAGTTCCTCACTCAACAGAGCGAACTATGGCTACACCTTC
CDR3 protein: CASSSSLNRANYGYTF

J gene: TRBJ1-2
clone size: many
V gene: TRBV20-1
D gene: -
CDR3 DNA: TGCAGTGCTAGATCGTTAATAAGGGACATCAACTATGGCTACACCTTC
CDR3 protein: CSARSLIRDINYGYTF

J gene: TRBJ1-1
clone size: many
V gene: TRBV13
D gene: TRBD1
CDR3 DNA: TGTGCCAGCAGCGTGTACAGGGGTGTGAACACTGAAGCTTTCTTT
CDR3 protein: CASSVYRGVNTEAFF

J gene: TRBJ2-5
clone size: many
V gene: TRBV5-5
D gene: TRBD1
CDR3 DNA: TGTGCCAGCAGCTTATTGGGACAGGGAGCGTCAGAGACCCAGTACTTC
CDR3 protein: CASSLLGQGASETQYF

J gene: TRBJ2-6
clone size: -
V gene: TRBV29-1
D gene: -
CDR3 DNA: TGCAGCGTCGAAGCAACTGGGGCCAACGTCCTGACTTTC
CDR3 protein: CSVEATGANVLTF

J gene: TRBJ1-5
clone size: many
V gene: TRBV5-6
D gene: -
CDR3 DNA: TGTGCCAGCAGCTTTCAGGCGGGGAATCAGCCCCAGCATTTT
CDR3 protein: CASSFQAGNQPQHF

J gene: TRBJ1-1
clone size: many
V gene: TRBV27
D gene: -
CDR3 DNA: TGTGCCAGCAGTCCTCTTGGGGGGGGGTTCACTGAAGCTTTCTTT
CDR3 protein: CASSPLGGGFTEAFF

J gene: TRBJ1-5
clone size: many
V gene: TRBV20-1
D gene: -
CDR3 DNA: TGCAGTGCTAGTAGTAGGGTGGAAGGCAATCAGCCCCAGCATTTT
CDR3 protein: CSASSRVEGNQPQHF

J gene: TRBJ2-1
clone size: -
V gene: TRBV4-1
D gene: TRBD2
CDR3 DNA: TGCGCCAGCAGCCAAAGGACGTTTCCGTTGGGAAGGGAGGGGAGCTCCTACAATGAGCAGTTCTTC
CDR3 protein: CASSQRTFPLGREGSSYNEQFF

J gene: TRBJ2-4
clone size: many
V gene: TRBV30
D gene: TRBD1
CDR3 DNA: TGTGCCTGGAGTAAAAGGGACAGGGGGCTCGGGAACATTCAGTACTTC
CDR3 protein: CAWSKRDRGLGNIQYF

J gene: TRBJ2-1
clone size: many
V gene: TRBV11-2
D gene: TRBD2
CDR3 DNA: TGTGCCAGCAGCTCAATCCTAGGACTAGCGGAGCAGTTCTTC
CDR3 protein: CASSSILGLAEQFF

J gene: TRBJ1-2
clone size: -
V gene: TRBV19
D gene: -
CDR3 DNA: TGTGCCAGTAGCTCTACAGGGAGCGGCTATGGCTACACCTTC
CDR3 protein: CASSSTGSGYGYTF

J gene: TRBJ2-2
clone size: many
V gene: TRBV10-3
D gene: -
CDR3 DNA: TGTGCCATCAGTGAACAGGGGAACACCGGGGAGCTGTTTTTT
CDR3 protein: CAISEQGNTGELFF

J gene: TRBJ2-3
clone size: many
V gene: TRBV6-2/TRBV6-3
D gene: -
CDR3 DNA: TGTGCCAGCAGTGCGGGGGAGGGGGCAGATACGCAGTATTTT
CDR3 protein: CASSAGEGADTQYF

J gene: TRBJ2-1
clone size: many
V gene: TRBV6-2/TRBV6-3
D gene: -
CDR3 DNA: TGTGCCAGCAGTTACTGGGACTCCCACAATGAGCAGTTCTTC
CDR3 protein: CASSYWDSHNEQFF

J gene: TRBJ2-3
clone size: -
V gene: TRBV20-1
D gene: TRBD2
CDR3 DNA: TGCAGTGCTTTTTACCAACCCCTCTCGATCCTAGCGGGAGTTTCGGGGGATACGCAGTATTTT
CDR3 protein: CSAFYQPLSILAGVSGDTQYF

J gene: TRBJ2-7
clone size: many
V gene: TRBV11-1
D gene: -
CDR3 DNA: TGTGCCAGCAGCCCCATCCCGGGATCTTTATACGAGCAGTACTTC
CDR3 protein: CASSPIPGSLYEQYF

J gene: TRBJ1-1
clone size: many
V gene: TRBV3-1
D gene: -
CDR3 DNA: TGTGCCAGCAGCCCCCTCGGGCAGGCCTTCATGAACACTGAAGCTTTCTTT
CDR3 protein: CASSPLGQAFMNTEAFF

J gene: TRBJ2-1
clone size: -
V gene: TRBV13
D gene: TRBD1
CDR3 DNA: TGTGCCAGCAGCCGGGACAGGGATCATGAGCAGTTCTTC
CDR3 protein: CASSRDRDHEQFF

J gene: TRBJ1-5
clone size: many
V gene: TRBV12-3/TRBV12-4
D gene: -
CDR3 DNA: TGTGCCAGCAGTTATTTGACAGGCATTCAGTCGCCCCAGCATTTT
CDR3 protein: CASSYLTGIQSPQHF

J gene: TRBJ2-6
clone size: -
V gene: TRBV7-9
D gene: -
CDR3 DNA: TGTGCCACAGCCCCCCCAGCCATAGCCAACGTCCTGACTTTC
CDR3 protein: CATAPPAIANVLTF

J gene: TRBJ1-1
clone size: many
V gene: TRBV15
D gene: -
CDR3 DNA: TGTGCCACCAGCAGGAAGTACACTGAAGCTTTCTTT
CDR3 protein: CATSRKYTEAFF

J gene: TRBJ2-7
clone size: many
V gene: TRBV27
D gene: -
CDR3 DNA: TGTGCCAGCAGAAAGGGCCTATTCTACGAGCAGTACTTC
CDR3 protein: CASRKGLFYEQYF

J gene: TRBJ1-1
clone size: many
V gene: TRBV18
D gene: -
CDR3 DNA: TGTGCCAGCTCACCACAGAGTCTCGACACTGAAGCTTTCTTT
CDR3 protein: CASSPQSLDTEAFF

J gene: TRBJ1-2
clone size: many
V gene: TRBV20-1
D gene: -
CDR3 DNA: TGCAGTGCTATAGGCGGTAACTATGGCTACACCTTC
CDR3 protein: CSAIGGNYGYTF

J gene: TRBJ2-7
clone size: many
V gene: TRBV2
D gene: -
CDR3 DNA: TGTGCCAGCAGTCACCAACCTAGGGGTTTAACCTACGAGCAGTACTTC
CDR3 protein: CASSHQPRGLTYEQYF

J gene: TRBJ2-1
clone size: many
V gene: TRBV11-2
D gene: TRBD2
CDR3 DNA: TGTGCCAGCAGCTTATATGGGACTAGCGGGATTAATGAGCAGTTCTTC
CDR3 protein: CASSLYGTSGINEQFF

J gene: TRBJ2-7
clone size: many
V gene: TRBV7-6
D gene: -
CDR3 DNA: TGTGCCAGCAGCTTAGGAGACAGGACCTACGAGCAGTACTTC
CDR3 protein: CASSLGDRTYEQYF

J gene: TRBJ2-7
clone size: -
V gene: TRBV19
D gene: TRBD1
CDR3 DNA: TGTGCCAGTAGCTCAGGGGGCGAGGGCTACGAGCAGTACTTC
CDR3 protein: CASSSGGEGYEQYF